This TCR beta chain was profiled in a study of T-cell reconstitution after alpha-beta-depleted transplantation in children. Germline lookup yields CDR1 SGHRS and CDR2 YFSETQ. V was cut by 4 bases and J by 8 bases, with 12 bases left in between. This CDR3 comprises 12 residues. Notes on the study in general: T cells produced anew were the main source of T-cell counts and diversity one year after transplant.

The TCRbeta library was prepared with unique molecular identifiers. TCRdb called the PCR reads again in MiXCR, with one record for every CDR3 protein. The sample has a few hundred thousand distinct CDR3 sequences; 13% are singletons. This clonotype has just a few counts. Antigen: not known. The receptor comes from a male patient younger than 18 who had a stem cell transplant for acute myeloid leukemia, so the T cells may come from the graft donor. The chain combines TRBV5-1 with TRBJ1-1, with D unclear. Source: PBMCs, mostly from graft donor cells, taken 360 days after TCRalphabeta/CD19-depleted stem cell transplant. The CDR3 DNA reads as TGCGCCAGCAGCCGGACCCTCAACGAAGCTTTCTTT. This encodes CASSRTLNEAFF. Using reference TRBV5-1 and TRBJ1-1 for the parts outside the CDR3, the full variable domain is KAGVTQTPRYLIKTRGQQVTLSCSPISGHRSVSWYQQTPGQGLQFLFEYFSETQRNKGNFPGRFSGRQFSNSRSEMNVSTLELGDSALYLCASSRTLNEAFFGQGTRLTVV.